This T cell receptor beta chain appears in the sequencing data of a study of regulatory T cells in long-lasting Graves disease. Study conclusions and caveats: TCR diversity in persistent Graves' patients was below that of newly diagnosed ones.

Sequencing libraries for TCR beta were prepared with iRepertoire HTBI primers and Arm-PCR of CDR3 regions. TCRdb reprocessed the multiplex PCR reads with MiXCR, giving one entry per CDR3 protein. The sample shows 540,000 or so distinct CDR3 sequences, roughly 13% of them seen only once. Germline CDR1 reads MNHEY; CDR2 reads SMNVEV (reference sequence). The CDR3 spans 13 residues. The V end was cut by 0 bases, the J end by 5 bases, with 6 bases between. Time point defined: newly diagnosed GD, antithyroid drugs for less than 3 months. PBMCs were the source of the RNA used for TCR sequencing. This clonotype was seen many times. The antigen is undetermined. These data also featured in a second study, about T cells in Graves' hyperthyroidism and ophthalmopathy. That source notes: First-round RT-PCR targeting the TCR CDR3 was performed with the HTBI primer set.

The sequencing here drew on peripheral blood mononuclear cells (PBMCs), taken at new diagnosis, from a patient treated with antithyroid drugs. The chain carries TRBV27 and TRBJ2-3; D unclear. The clonotype comes from a man younger than 45 with Graves disease. The CDR3 sequence: CASSLSVRDTQYF. For the CDR3, the DNA is TGTGCCAGCAGTTTATCGGTTCGAGATACGCAGTATTTT.